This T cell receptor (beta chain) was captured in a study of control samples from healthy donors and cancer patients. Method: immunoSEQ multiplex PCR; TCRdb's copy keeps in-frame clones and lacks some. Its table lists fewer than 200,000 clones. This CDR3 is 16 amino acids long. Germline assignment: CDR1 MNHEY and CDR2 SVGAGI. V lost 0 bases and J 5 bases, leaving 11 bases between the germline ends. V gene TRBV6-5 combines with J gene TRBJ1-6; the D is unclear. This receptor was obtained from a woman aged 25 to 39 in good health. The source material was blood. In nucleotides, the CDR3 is TGTGCCAGCAGTTACTCGGCCCTATTCGATAATTCACCCCTCCACTTT. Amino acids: CASSYSALFDNSPLHF.